The T cell receptor beta chain under discussion was sequenced for a study of CXCR3-negative and CXCR3-positive naive CD8 T cells. Overall study findings and caveats: A higher hydrophobicity marked the TRB CDR3s of CXCR3-positive naive cells versus CXCR3-negative naive cells.

The germline V gene has CDR1 SEHNR and CDR2 FQNEAQ (reference sequence). The length of the CDR3 is 16 residues. In preparing the TRB cDNA libraries, 5' RACE with UMI labels was used. No DNA is given; TCRdb re-called the 5' RACE reads and lists each CDR3 protein once. The sample totals 65,000 to 95,000 distinct CDR3 sequences. As regards this clonotype: The target antigen is unknown.

This clonotype was sampled from a human donor in good health. Some clones in this sample may be carry-over from other donors' samples. V and J are TRBV7-9 and TRBJ2-1. Sequencing was performed on naive CXCR3- CD8+ T cells from blood. This sample's subset: CD45RO-CCR7+CD27+CD95- naive CD8+ T cells lacking CXCR3 (TNR3-). CDR3 protein: CASSGRNPLVYNEQFF.